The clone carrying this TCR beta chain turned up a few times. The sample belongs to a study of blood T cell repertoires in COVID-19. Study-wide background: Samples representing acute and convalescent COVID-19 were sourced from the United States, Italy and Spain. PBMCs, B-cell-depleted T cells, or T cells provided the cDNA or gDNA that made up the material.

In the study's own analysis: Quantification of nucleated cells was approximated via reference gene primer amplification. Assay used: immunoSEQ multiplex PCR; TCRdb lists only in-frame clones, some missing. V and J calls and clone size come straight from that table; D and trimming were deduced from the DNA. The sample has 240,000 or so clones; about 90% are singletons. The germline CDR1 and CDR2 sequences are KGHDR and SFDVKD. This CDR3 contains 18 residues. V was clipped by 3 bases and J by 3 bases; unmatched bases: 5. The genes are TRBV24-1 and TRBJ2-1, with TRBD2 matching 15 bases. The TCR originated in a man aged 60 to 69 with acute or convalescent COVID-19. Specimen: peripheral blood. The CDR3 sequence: CATSDGTSGRFLYNEQFF. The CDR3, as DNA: TGTGCCACCAGTGATGGGACTAGCGGGAGGTTCCTCTACAATGAGCAGTTCTTC.